This T cell receptor beta chain was profiled in a study of human T cells and chemical hapten exposure. Overall study context: The upper back received 0.01% DPC by patch testing, with results read at 6 days.

Time point indicated: pre-sensitization, week 0. Noted treatment: therapeutic diphenylcyclopropenone sensitization with weekly scalp DPC. TCRdb reanalysed the RACE reads using MiXCR and keeps one entry per CDR3 protein. The sample lists 350,000 to 400,000 distinct CDR3 sequences, about 5.1% occurring once. There are 15 residues in the CDR3. Trimming at V came to 2 bases and at J to 6 bases, leaving 4 bases not matched to a gene. Per the germline V gene, CDR1 is KGHDR and CDR2 is SFDVKD. This clonotype was detected ten times or more. The receptor comes from a woman between 50 and 59 years old with alopecia areata. Some clones in this sample may be carry-over from other donors' samples. The chain joins TRBV24-1 to TRBJ2-3; 10 bases map to TRBD2. This material consisted of whole blood, taken in connection with sensitization to the hapten diphenylcyclopropenone (DPC). The CDR3 loop is CATSDYSSGRDTQYF. The DNA for the CDR3 is TGTGCCACCAGTGATTATAGTAGCGGGAGGGATACGCAGTATTTT.